This passage covers 25 T cell receptor beta chains from one sample sequenced in a study of T cell repertoires in cytomegalovirus infection. TCRdb re-called the reads with MiXCR, one entry per CDR3 protein. The sample has tens of thousands of distinct CDR3 sequences, around 3.8% seen once. Sequenced input: PBMCs. Receptor source: a human donor in good health (CMV status not recorded). Some clones in this sample may be carry-over from other donors' samples.

This clonotype occurred many times. The J gene is TRBJ2-1, the V gene TRBV11-3; the match to TRBD2 covers 8 bases. CDR1 is SGHNT, CDR2 YENEEA, per germline. The ends lost 3 bases at V and 7 bases at J; junction bases unmatched: 8. The CDR3 has 15 amino acids. As DNA, the CDR3 is TGTGCCAGCAGCTTGGGACTAGGACCGTCAAATGAGCAGTTCTTC. Protein: CASSLGLGPSNEQFF.

There are many counts of this clonotype. The chain joins TRBV7-2 to TRBJ1-5, with D hard to call. This CDR3 is 13 amino acids long. CDR1 and CDR2 from the germline V gene are SGHTA and FQGNSA. V lost 5 bases and J 11 bases, leaving 16 bases between the germline ends. The CDR3 sequence: CASSQTRTHAQHF. CDR3 DNA sequence: TGTGCCAGCAGCCAGACACGGACCCATGCCCAGCATTTT.

This clonotype has a count of ten or more. The chain recombines TRBV7-2 with TRBJ1-2; D is unclear. Germline assignment: CDR1 SGHTA and CDR2 FQGNSA. V dropped 5 bases and J dropped 8 bases, with 21 bases sitting between them. The CDR3 spans 15 residues. The CDR3 sequence is CASSLGRGGPRGYTF. As DNA, the CDR3 is TGTGCCAGCAGCCTTGGGAGAGGAGGTCCTCGCGGCTACACCTTC.

This clonotype came up many times. The genes are TRBV7-2 and TRBJ1-2; 8 bases are a match to TRBD1. Germline trimming cut 3 bases from V and 2 bases from J; bases unmatched to any gene: 8. Germline V gene data show CDR1 as SGHTA and CDR2 as FQGNSA. This CDR3 contains 16 residues. The CDR3 loop is CASSFSLTGENYGYTF. The CDR3 DNA follows: TGTGCCAGCAGCTTTTCCCTGACAGGGGAAAACTATGGCTACACCTTC.

Ten or more counts support this clonotype. The chain has TRBV5-6 and TRBJ1-2; weak D call: TRBD1 (5 bases). Germline values: CDR1 SGHDT, CDR2 YYEEEE. The CDR3 extends over 13 amino acids. The germline V and J ends were trimmed by 3 bases and 5 bases, with 11 bases remaining between them. The CDR3 region is CASSSGLQYGYTF. The DNA of the CDR3 is TGTGCCAGCAGCTCGGGACTTCAATATGGCTACACCTTC. Combining the CDR3 with reference TRBV5-6 and TRBJ1-2 gives the whole variable domain DAGVTQSPTHLIKTRGQQVTLRCSPKSGHDTVSWYQQALGQGPQFIFQYYEEEERQRGNFPDRFSGHQFPNYSSELNVNALLLGDSALYLCASSSGLQYGYTFGSGTRLTVV.

This clonotype appeared many times. The chain joins TRBV7-2 to TRBJ2-3, with a tentative D call TRBD1 (6 bases). V was clipped by 10 bases and J by 2 bases, with 22 bases between them. Germline-derived CDR1 and CDR2 are SGHTA and FQGNSA. The CDR3 loop spans 16 amino acids. DNA for the CDR3: TGTGCCACCCGCAATTGGTTGGGGGCCCTCACAGATACGCAGTATTTT. Translated: CATRNWLGALTDTQYF.

This clonotype was recorded at least ten times. The chain couples TRBV7-6 to TRBJ2-2, with TRBD1 as a possible D gene (6 bases). CDR1 and CDR2 (germline): SGHVS, FNYEAQ. This CDR3 region has 13 residues. Trimming took off 3 bases at V and 6 bases at J, with 8 bases between the two ends. The CDR3 spells CASSFTGPGELFF. CDR3 coding DNA: TGTGCCAGCAGCTTTACAGGGCCCGGGGAGCTGTTTTTT.

In its sample, this clonotype was seen many times. Here the CDR3 DNA reads TGTGCCAGCAGCTTCCCTCTAGCGGGAGAGAGCTCCTACAATGAGCAGTTCTTC. This sequence encodes CASSFPLAGESSYNEQFF. This rearrangement joins TRBV7-2 to TRBJ2-1; 10 nucleotides agree with TRBD2. J was trimmed by 0 bases and V by 3 bases; bases with no gene match: 8. This CDR3 comprises 18 residues. The germline CDR1 and CDR2 sequences are SGHTA and FQGNSA.

Many counts were recorded for this clonotype. This sequence joins TRBV18 and TRBJ2-7; TRBD1 might be the D (6 bases). The V end lost 3 bases, the J end lost 6 bases, and 18 bases lay between the germline ends. The CDR3 spans 15 residues. The V gene's germline CDR1 is KGHSH and CDR2 LQKENI. For the CDR3, the DNA is TGTGCCAGCTCACCGATGGACAGAGGAATTCTCGAGCAGTACTTC. It encodes CASSPMDRGILEQYF.

The table lists this clonotype with many counts. The gene calls are TRBV12-3 or TRBV12-4 and TRBJ1-2; tentative D call: TRBD1 (5 bases). This CDR3 region has 15 residues. With 5 bases removed from V and 4 bases from J, the gap between germline ends came to 17 bases. DNA for the CDR3: TGTGCCAGCAGTCCGGGGGACGGCGGCAGCTATGGCTACACCTTC. Translating gives CASSPGDGGSYGYTF.

This clonotype has ten or more counts. The rearrangement uses TRBV7-2 and TRBJ1-1, with a tentative D call TRBD1 (6 bases). With 1 base removed from V and 6 bases from J, the gap between germline ends came to 9 bases. The length of the CDR3 is 13 residues. Looked up from germline, CDR1 is SGHTA and CDR2 is FQGNSA. CDR3 sequence: CASSLGGRAEAFF. As DNA, the CDR3 is TGTGCCAGCAGCTTAGGGGGGCGGGCTGAAGCTTTCTTT.

This clonotype has at least ten counts. The CDR3 loop reads CASSLESGDTQYF. The CDR3, as DNA: TGTGCCAGCAGCTTAGAGTCAGGGGATACGCAGTATTTT. The V call is TRBV7-2, the J call TRBJ2-3; a possible D gene is TRBD1 (5 bases). Germline V lookup: CDR1 SGHTA, CDR2 FQGNSA. Trimming took off 1 base at V and 6 bases at J, with 8 bases between the two ends. This CDR3 comprises 13 residues.

This clonotype appeared a few times. The J gene is TRBJ2-1, the V gene TRBV7-2; 7 bases are shared with TRBD1. This CDR3 is 15 amino acids long. The V gene's germline CDR1 is SGHTA and CDR2 FQGNSA. V lost 5 bases and J lost 10; bases outside the gene matches: 14. CDR3 sequence: CASSAKITGDSEQFF. DNA of the CDR3: TGTGCCAGCAGCGCGAAAATCACAGGGGATTCAGAGCAGTTCTTC.

This clonotype was seen repeatedly, ten times or more. The chain has TRBV11-2 and TRBJ2-7; no firm D call. This CDR3 comprises 14 residues. The germline V and J ends were trimmed by 4 bases and 2 bases, with 12 bases remaining between them. CDR1 SGHAT and CDR2 FQNNGV come from the germline V gene. The CDR3 nucleotides are TGTGCCAGCAGCTCAATCCCCAGTGCCTACGAGCAGTACTTC. Its protein product is CASSSIPSAYEQYF.

This clonotype was detected ten times or more. This chain connects TRBV9 to TRBJ2-1; D unresolved. Germline CDR1 is SGDLS and CDR2 is YYNGEE. Trimming took 5 bases from V and 5 from J, leaving 11 bases between them. This CDR3 has 13 residues. CDR3 nucleotide sequence: TGTGCCAGCAGTGGGGTTCGGGACAATGAGCAGTTCTTC. Translation: CASSGVRDNEQFF.

In its sample, this clonotype was seen many times. J is TRBJ2-1 and V is TRBV14; 7 bases match TRBD2. Germline V lookup: CDR1 SGHDN, CDR2 FVKESK. The CDR3 is 15 amino acids. The V gene end was trimmed by 1 base and the J gene end by 2 bases; junction bases not matched to a gene: 2. CDR3 coding DNA: TGTGCCAGCAGCCAAGCCGGGACTACCTACAATGAGCAGTTCTTC. Residues: CASSQAGTTYNEQFF.

The table lists this clonotype with many counts. The CDR3 loop reads CASSGPPGVSPLHF. CDR3 in DNA: TGTGCCAGCAGCGGGCCTCCCGGGGTTTCACCCCTCCACTTT. The rearrangement joins TRBV25-1 to TRBJ1-6, with D uncertain. The germline CDR1 and CDR2 sequences are MGHDK and SYGVNS. The CDR3 sequence is 14 residues long. Trimming pared 6 bases from V and 9 bases from J, leaving 15 bases between.

By sample share, this clonotype is medium-sized. The rearrangement uses TRBV28 and TRBJ2-5; 7 bases are shared with TRBD2. Germline V lookup: CDR1 MDHEN, CDR2 SYDVKM. With V trimmed by 5 bases and J by 0 bases, 9 bases remained unmatched. The CDR3 contains 16 residues. The DNA for the CDR3 is TGTGCCAGCAGTCCGCCCTCCGGGAGGAACCAAGAGACCCAGTACTTC. Its protein is CASSPPSGRNQETQYF.

This clonotype was detected ten times or more. The V and J genes are TRBV7-2 and TRBJ2-1, with TRBD2 identical over 10 bases. CDR3 length equals 14 residues. The V gene end was trimmed by 6 bases and the J gene end by 7 bases; junction bases not matched to a gene: 6. Germline V gives CDR1 SGHTA, CDR2 FQGNSA. The CDR3 nucleotides read TGTGCCAGCAGTCTAGCGGGAGTGAGGAATGAGCAGTTCTTC. It yields the protein CASSLAGVRNEQFF.

This clonotype was seen many times. This rearrangement joins TRBV7-3 to TRBJ2-3; TRBD2 agrees at 12 bases. V lost 5 bases, J lost 0 bases, and 6 bases stayed unmatched. This CDR3 contains 17 residues. Germline V gene lookup returns CDR1 SGHTA and CDR2 FQGTGA. This chain's CDR3 is CASSQTSGRLSTDTQYF. In DNA form, the CDR3 reads TGTGCCAGCAGCCAAACTAGCGGGAGGCTTAGCACAGATACGCAGTATTTT.

This clonotype has a count of ten or more. V gene TRBV20-1 combines with J gene TRBJ2-3, with 9 bases lining up with TRBD2. The CDR3 length is 14 residues. V dropped 4 bases and J dropped 3; count of bases not matched to a gene: 5. Germline CDR1 is DFQATT and CDR2 is SNEGSKA (reference sequence). In DNA, the CDR3 is TGCAGTGCTAATAGCGGGAGAGGAACAGATACGCAGTATTTT. Translating it yields CSANSGRGTDTQYF.

Ten or more counts support this clonotype. The chain recombines TRBV7-4 with TRBJ2-1, with 8 bases lining up with TRBD2. Germline V gives CDR1 SGHVT, CDR2 SQSDAQ. V shed 5 bases and J 0 bases; nucleotides not matched to a gene: 6. CDR3 length: 16 amino acids. The CDR3 loop reads CASSRLAGSSYNEQFF. The CDR3 nucleotides read TGTGCCAGCAGCCGTCTAGCGGGCAGCTCCTACAATGAGCAGTTCTTC.

This clonotype came up many times. CDR3 DNA: TGTGCCACCAGTGACCCACCCAACACCGGGGAGCTGTTTTTT. Protein: CATSDPPNTGELFF. This chain connects TRBV24-1 to TRBJ2-2; D remains unclear. Germline CDR1 KGHDR, CDR2 SFDVKD. Trimming removed 4 bases from V and 2 bases from J, with 7 bases in between. CDR3 length: 14 amino acids.

This clonotype came up many times. The chain recombines TRBV7-8 with TRBJ2-2; D tentatively reads TRBD1 or TRBD2 (5 bases each). Trimming shortened V by 2 bases and J by 0 bases, and 13 bases separated the two germline ends. The CDR3 is made up of 17 amino acids. CDR1 and CDR2 from the germline V gene are SGHVS and FQNEAQ. The CDR3 bases are TGTGCCAGCAGCTTATGGGTGGGACGGGCGAACACCGGGGAGCTGTTTTTT. Translated: CASSLWVGRANTGELFF.

This clonotype was counted many times. The V call is TRBV7-6, the J call TRBJ2-3; 11 nucleotides match TRBD2. The CDR3 extends over 18 amino acids. The V and J ends lost 5 bases and 0 bases, in that order; junction bases with no gene match: 10. CDR1 is SGHVS, CDR2 FNYEAQ, per germline. The CDR3 DNA reads TGTGCCAGCAGCCCCGGACTAGCGGGTGGCACTAGCACAGATACGCAGTATTTT. This sequence encodes CASSPGLAGGTSTDTQYF.